This T cell receptor (beta chain) was obtained from a study of shared clonotypes between healthy human individuals. As for the study in general: A donor's plate count was three for CD4 naive and three for CD4 memory; CD8 naive had two and CD8 memory one.

Only Caucasian adults living in Nashville, Tennessee made up the donor group. There are 13 residues in the CDR3. Germline V gene lookup returns CDR1 SQVTM and CDR2 ANQGSEA. Between the trimmed V and J ends, which lost 4 bases and 4 bases, there was a span of 11 bases. TCRdb's copy holds only in-frame clones and misses some; the assay was immunoSEQ multiplex PCR. The sample has about 1.4 million clones, 96% seen once. General study findings and limits: Sharing across four donors was highest in naive CD4 (around 5%) and lowest in memory CD8 (around 0.4%).

About this clone itself: Its specificity is unknown.

The chain uses TRBV29-1 and TRBJ2-1, with no clear D. The TCR originated in a man between 25 and 39 years old in good health. The sequencing input was naive CD4+ T cells sorted from blood. Subset of the sample: CD45RA+ positively selected. The CDR3 protein is CSVVGGTYNEQFF. The CDR3 DNA sequence: TGCAGCGTTGTTGGCGGAACATACAATGAGCAGTTCTTC.